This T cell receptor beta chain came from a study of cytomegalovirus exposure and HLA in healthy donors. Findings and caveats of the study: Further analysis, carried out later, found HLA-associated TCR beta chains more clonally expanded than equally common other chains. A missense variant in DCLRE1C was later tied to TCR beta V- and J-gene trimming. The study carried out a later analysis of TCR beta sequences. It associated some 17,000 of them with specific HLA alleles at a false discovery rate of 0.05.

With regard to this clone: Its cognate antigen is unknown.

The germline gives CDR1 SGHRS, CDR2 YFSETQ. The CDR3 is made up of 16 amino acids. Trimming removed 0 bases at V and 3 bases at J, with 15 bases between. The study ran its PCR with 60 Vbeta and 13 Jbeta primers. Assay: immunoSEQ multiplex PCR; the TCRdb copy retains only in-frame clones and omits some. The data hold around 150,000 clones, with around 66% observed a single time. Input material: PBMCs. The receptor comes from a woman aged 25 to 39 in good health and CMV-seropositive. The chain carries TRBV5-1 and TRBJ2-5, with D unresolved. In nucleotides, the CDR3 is TGCGCCAGCAGCTTGGCCACCGATTGGGCAGAAGAGACCCAGTACTTC. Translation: CASSLATDWAEETQYF.